This passage covers 17 T cell receptor beta chains from one sample sequenced in a study of blood T cell repertoires in COVID-19. Only in-frame clones appear in the TCRdb table, and some are missing; sequencing was by immunoSEQ multiplex PCR. The sample lists around 300,000 clones; roughly 84% were seen once. The sequencing sample was made of peripheral blood. The source of these receptors is a man aged 50 or older with active or convalescent COVID-19.

The chain couples TRBV5-1 to TRBJ1-2, with D tentatively TRBD1 (6 bases). Trimming removed 2 bases from V and 6 bases from J, with 17 bases in between. The CDR3 is made up of 15 amino acids. The V gene's germline CDR1 is SGHRS and CDR2 YFSETQ. CDR3 sequence (DNA): TGCGCCAGCAGCTTCAGGGGTAGTGAGACGGATGGCTACACCTTC. It specifies CASSFRGSETDGYTF.

The V call is TRBV2, the J call TRBJ1-2, with D perhaps matching TRBD1 (5 bases). The CDR3 loop spans 11 amino acids. Trimming took off 6 bases at V and 6 bases at J, with 8 bases between the two ends. The germline V gene encodes CDR1 SNHLY and CDR2 FYNNEI. The CDR3 protein is CASSQTDGYTF. CDR3 bases: TGTGCCAGCAGCCAGACAGATGGCTACACCTTC. Variable domain in full (rest from reference TRBV2 and TRBJ1-2): EPEVTQTPSHQVTQMGQEVILRCVPISNHLYFYWYRQILGQKVEFLVSFYNNEISEKSEIFDDQFSVERPDGSNFTLKIRSTKLEDSAMYFCASSQTDGYTFGSGTRLTVV.

Regarding this clone: This sample also contains other DNA sequences that code for the same CDR3. The V and J genes are TRBV28 and TRBJ1-1, with a weak D call TRBD1 (6 bases). The CDR3 has 15 amino acids. CDR1 and CDR2 from the germline V gene are MDHEN and SYDVKM. Trimming cost V 2 bases and J 1 base, with 11 bases left between them. The CDR3 here is CASSLRGGANTEAFF. The CDR3 DNA is TGTGCCAGCAGTTTAAGGGGGGGAGCGAACACTGAAGCTTTCTTT.

The chain combines TRBV3-1 (or the pseudogene TRBV3-2) with TRBJ2-3; a possible D gene is TRBD1 (6 bases). The CDR3 runs to 14 residues. Per germline, CDR1 LGHDT and CDR2 YNNKEL (reference sequence). V shed 4 bases and J shed 2 bases, with 10 bases lying between them. The CDR3 DNA sequence: TGTGCCAGCAGCCTTGGGGGACACACAGATACGCAGTATTTT. Amino acid sequence: CASSLGGHTDTQYF.

This clone came up once. The V and J genes are TRBV10-3 and TRBJ1-2; 8 nucleotides match TRBD1. The CDR3 is 13 residues long. Germline lookup yields CDR1 ENHRY and CDR2 SYGVKD. The trim removed 6 bases at V and 3 bases at J, leaving 3 bases unmatched. CDR3 DNA sequence: TGTGCCATCAGACAGGGGGAGGACTATGGCTACACCTTC. As protein: CAIRQGEDYGYTF.

The chain couples TRBV27 to TRBJ2-2; 8 bases match TRBD1. With 5 bases clipped from V and 5 bases from J, the junction kept 7 bases outside the gene matches. Germline V gene lookup returns CDR1 MNHEY and CDR2 SMNVEV (reference sequence). This CDR3 comprises 15 residues. CDR3 residues: CASSPGQGFTGELFF. In DNA, the CDR3 is TGTGCCAGCAGTCCCGGACAGGGTTTTACCGGGGAGCTGTTTTTT.

The chain carries TRBV7-2 and TRBJ1-1; D is possibly TRBD1 (6 bases). V dropped 5 bases and J dropped 5 bases, with 15 bases sitting between them. Germline assignment: CDR1 SGHTA and CDR2 FQGNSA. This CDR3 contains 14 residues. The CDR3 DNA reads as TGTGCCAGCAGCGCACAATTAAGGGGGACTGAAGCTTTCTTT. Translation gives CASSAQLRGTEAFF. The whole variable domain, remainder taken from reference TRBV7-2 and TRBJ1-1, is GAGVSQSPSNKVTEKGKDVELRCDPISGHTALYWYRQSLGQGLEFLIYFQGNSAPDKSGLPSDRFSAERTGGSVSTLTIQRTQQEDSAVYLCASSAQLRGTEAFFGQGTRLTVV.

V is TRBV5-1 and J is TRBJ2-1, with TRBD1 matching 10 bases. The CDR3 has 15 residues. Germline V gene lookup returns CDR1 SGHRS and CDR2 YFSETQ. Germline trimming cut 0 bases from V and 7 bases from J; bases unmatched to any gene: 4. The CDR3 loop reads CASSLEDRGQNEQFF. The CDR3 DNA reads TGCGCCAGCAGCTTGGAAGACAGGGGGCAAAATGAGCAGTTCTTC.

The chain links TRBV6-1 to TRBJ1-2; unclear D gene. The CDR3 contains 16 residues. CDR1 and CDR2 (germline): MNHNS, SASEGT. Between the trimmed V and J ends, which lost 3 bases and 3 bases, there was a span of 17 bases. The CDR3 DNA sequence: TGTGCCAGCAGTGACTTTTTCAGCAGGCGGGACTATGGCTACACCTTC. Its translation: CASSDFFSRRDYGYTF.

The chain uses TRBV30 and TRBJ1-6, with a weak D call TRBD1 (6 bases). Germline CDR1 GTSNPN, CDR2 SVGIG (reference sequence). Trimming stripped 6 bases from V and 10 bases from J, with 13 bases between. The CDR3 runs 12 residues. This chain's CDR3 is CACTGLWSPLHF. In nucleotides, the CDR3 is TGTGCCTGCACAGGGTTGTGGTCACCCCTCCACTTT.

The V call is TRBV5-1, the J call TRBJ1-6; possible D gene TRBD1, 5 bases. The V and J ends lost 2 bases and 4 bases respectively, with 13 bases between them. The CDR3 consists of 16 residues. Germline CDR1 and CDR2: SGHRS and YFSETQ. CDR3 protein: CASSLRLPGYNSPLHF. For the CDR3, the DNA is TGCGCCAGCAGCTTAAGATTGCCAGGGTATAATTCACCCCTCCACTTT.

The chain combines TRBV7-2 with TRBJ1-4; D is unresolved. This CDR3 region has 14 residues. Trimming shortened V by 3 bases and J by 7 bases, and 12 bases separated the two germline ends. From germline, CDR1 is SGHTA and CDR2 FQGNSA. The chain's CDR3 is CASSLRRGGEKLFF. The CDR3 nucleotides are TGTGCCAGCAGCTTGAGAAGAGGAGGTGAAAAACTGTTTTTT.

The rearrangement uses TRBV2 and TRBJ1-2; 8 bases agree with TRBD1. The trim removed 6 bases at V and 7 bases at J, leaving 10 bases unmatched. CDR1 and CDR2 (germline): SNHLY, FYNNEI. The CDR3 spans 14 residues. CDR3 nucleotides: TGTGCCAGCAGAGGACAGGGTAGTCCTTTTGGCTACACCTTC. It encodes CASRGQGSPFGYTF.

This chain links TRBV27 with TRBJ1-4, with TRBD1 matching over 7 bases. Germline CDR1 reads MNHEY; CDR2 reads SMNVEV (reference sequence). With V trimmed by 6 bases and J by 4 bases, 8 bases remained unmatched. The CDR3 totals 15 residues. DNA of the CDR3: TGTGCCAGCAGCACAACAGGGGCCCTTAATGAAAAACTGTTTTTT. Translation: CASSTTGALNEKLFF.

This chain connects TRBV28 to TRBJ2-1; TRBD1 agrees at 8 bases. Germline lookup yields CDR1 MDHEN and CDR2 SYDVKM. Trimming removed 6 bases from V and 8 bases from J; junction bases left unmatched: 15. CDR3 length: 16 residues. CDR3 coding DNA: TGTGCCAGCAGGTCAGGCGGGGACAGGACATTCTATGAGCAGTTCTTC. Amino acids: CASRSGGDRTFYEQFF. The full variable domain, in which reference TRBV28 and TRBJ2-1 provide the parts outside the CDR3, is DVKVTQSSRYLVKRTGEKVFLECVQDMDHENMFWYRQDPGLGLRLIYFSYDVKMKEKGDIPEGYSVSREKKERFSLILESASTNQTSMYLCASRSGGDRTFYEQFFGPGTRLTVL.

This chain links TRBV28 with TRBJ1-2, with 11 bases fitting TRBD1. Germline CDR1 is MDHEN and CDR2 is SYDVKM. Trimming removed 3 bases from V and 6 bases from J; junction bases left unmatched: 3. This CDR3 has 14 amino acids. The CDR3 is CASSLRTGGDGYTF. CDR3 in DNA: TGTGCCAGCAGTTTGAGGACAGGGGGCGATGGCTACACCTTC.

V usage is TRBV28 and J usage is TRBJ2-1, with TRBD1 matching 11 bases. There are 16 residues in the CDR3. Germline assignment: CDR1 MDHEN and CDR2 SYDVKM. J lost 3 bases, V lost 5 bases, and 6 bases had no gene match. The CDR3 is CASSPRTGGHYNEQFF. CDR3 coding DNA: TGTGCCAGCAGTCCCAGGACAGGGGGCCACTACAATGAGCAGTTCTTC.